One TCR beta chain is described in this entry. This entry is derived from a study of beta chain features in type 1 diabetes. Looking at the study overall: Regarding age, gender and cell yields, patients proved similar to healthy donors.

Expressed TCRB transcripts got sequenced, as all isolated RNA was reverse transcribed. Repertoires were generated with immunoSEQ multiplex PCR, while TCRdb's copy carries only in-frame clones and drops some. The sample shows 40,000 to 45,000 clones, around 52% of them seen only once. Sorted populations all had greater than 95% purity. Germline CDR1 reads SGHAT; CDR2 reads FQDESV (reference sequence). The CDR3 totals 13 residues. V lost 7 bases to trimming and J lost 2 bases, with 10 bases between them. The sequence came from a woman in her late teens or twenties in good health. The sample comprised Tregs from blood. The chain recombines TRBV11-1 with TRBJ2-3, with no clear D. Here the CDR3 reads CASTSPLTDTQYF. CDR3 sequence (DNA): TGTGCCAGCACCTCTCCCCTCACAGATACGCAGTATTTT.